This T cell receptor beta chain was recorded in a study of multiple sclerosis patients with progressive multifocal leukoencephalopathy. Points from the study as a whole: Clones expanded at PML were already present before and during natalizumab. Whether JC virus or general immunocompromise explains the findings remained unclear. Most PML patients had lower entropy, suggesting less diverse TRB repertoires.

Trimming took off 5 bases at V and 7 bases at J, with 14 bases between the two ends. The CDR3 length is 13 residues. Germline-derived CDR1 and CDR2 are SGHDN and FVKESK. With respect to this clone: No antigen is known for it.

Here immunoSEQ multiplex PCR was the method, and the copy in TCRdb shows in-frame clones only, minus some. The table lists around 27,000 clones, 85% to 90% of them singletons. Regarding time point: about a year of natalizumab therapy. Multiple sclerosis patients on natalizumab who never developed PML served as longitudinally sampled controls. This receptor was obtained from a human donor with multiple sclerosis. This chain connects TRBV14 to TRBJ1-2; D is unclear. The source material was PBMCs, sampled from a patient treated with natalizumab. This CDR3 is CASSARAGLGYTF. The CDR3 DNA sequence: TGTGCCAGCAGCGCCCGGGCTGGACTTGGCTACACCTTC.